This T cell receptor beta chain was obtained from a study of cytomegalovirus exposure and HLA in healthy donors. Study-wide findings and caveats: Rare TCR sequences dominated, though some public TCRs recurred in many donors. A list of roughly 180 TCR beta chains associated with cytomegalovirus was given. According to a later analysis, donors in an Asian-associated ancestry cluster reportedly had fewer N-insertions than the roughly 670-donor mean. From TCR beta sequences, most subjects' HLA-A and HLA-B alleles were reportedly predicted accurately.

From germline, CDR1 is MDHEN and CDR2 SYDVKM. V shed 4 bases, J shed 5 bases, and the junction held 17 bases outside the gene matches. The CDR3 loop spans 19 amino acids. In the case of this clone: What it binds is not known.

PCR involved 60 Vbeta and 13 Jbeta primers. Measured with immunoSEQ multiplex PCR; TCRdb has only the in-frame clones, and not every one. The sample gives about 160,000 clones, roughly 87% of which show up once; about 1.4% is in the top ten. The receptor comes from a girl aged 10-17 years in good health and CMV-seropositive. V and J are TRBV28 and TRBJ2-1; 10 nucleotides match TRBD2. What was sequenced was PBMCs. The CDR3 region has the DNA TGTGCCAGCAGTTGGACCCCCGGGGGGGGACTAGCGAGTAACAATGAGCAGTTCTTC. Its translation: CASSWTPGGGLASNNEQFF.